Listed here are 28 T cell receptor beta chains from one sample, sequenced in a study of blood T cells in healthy people across ages. Primers used in a second PCR of about 7 to 12 cycles were a sample-barcoded 5' primer and a J-beta primer mix. TCRdb reprocessed the 5' RACE reads via MiXCR and lists one record per CDR3 protein. Found here are around 870,000 distinct CDR3 sequences, 25% to 30% of them singletons; the top ten hold approximately 15%. Sequenced: blood. These receptors all stem from a woman of 80 years or more in good health.

V usage is TRBV20-1 and J usage is TRBJ2-4; 9 bases are shared with TRBD2. The V segment lost 0 bases and the J segment 6 bases; nucleotides outside the gene matches: 3. This CDR3 has 14 residues. CDR1 and CDR2 (germline): DFQATT, SNEGSKA (reference sequence). CDR3 loop: CSARDAREGNIQYF. The CDR3 nucleotides read TGCAGTGCTAGAGACGCGCGGGAGGGAAACATTCAGTACTTC.

This clonotype was counted many times. CDR3 bases: TGCAGCGCCCTTGGACAGTTAAATGAAAAACTGTTTTTT. Translating it yields CSALGQLNEKLFF. This chain joins TRBV29-1 and TRBJ1-4, with D tentatively TRBD1 (6 bases). With 7 bases removed from V and 5 bases from J, the gap between germline ends came to 14 bases. The CDR3 is 13 amino acids. Germline assignment: CDR1 SQVTM and CDR2 ANQGSEA.

A word on this clonotype: One end of the junction fails to match germline, which may point to a read error. The chain is built from TRBV7-6 and TRBJ2-1, with D tentatively TRBD2 (7 bases). Germline V gives CDR1 SGHVS, CDR2 FNYEAQ. CDR3 length: 15 residues. Written as DNA, the CDR3 is TGTGCCGGCAGCTTAGGGGAGGGGGGTTACAATGAGCAGTTCTTC. It codes for CAGSLGEGGYNEQFF.

This clonotype came up many times. This chain uses TRBV7-2 with TRBJ2-1; 11 bases agree with TRBD1. Trimming removed 8 bases from V and 7 bases from J; junction bases left unmatched: 10. The germline V gene encodes CDR1 SGHTA and CDR2 FQGNSA. The CDR3 sequence is 15 residues long. CDR3 in DNA: TGTGCCAGCGGATTGTACCGGGACAGGGGGAATGAGCAGTTCTTC. Encoded protein: CASGLYRDRGNEQFF.

V and J are TRBV2 and TRBJ2-3; 13 bases match TRBD2. The CDR3 consists of 15 residues. V lost 5 bases and J lost 3; bases outside the gene matches: 2. Germline CDR1 reads SNHLY; CDR2 reads FYNNEI. CDR3: CASSMGLAGTDTQYF. DNA of the CDR3: TGTGCCAGCAGTATGGGACTAGCGGGAACAGATACGCAGTATTTT.

This clonotype occurred a few times. The J gene is TRBJ2-5, the V gene TRBV9, with 7 bases aligning to TRBD1. This CDR3 is built from 14 residues. CDR1 is SGDLS, CDR2 YYNGEE, per germline. With V trimmed by 4 bases and J by 4 bases, 7 bases remained unmatched. CDR3 loop: CASSPQDRPETQYF. CDR3 sequence (DNA): TGTGCCAGCAGCCCACAGGACAGGCCAGAGACCCAGTACTTC.

This clonotype was recorded at least ten times. The chain couples TRBV4-1 to TRBJ1-2; D gene unclear. V lost 1 base and J 4 bases, leaving 10 bases between the germline ends. The germline V gene encodes CDR1 MGHRA and CDR2 YSYEKL. The CDR3 extends over 14 amino acids. CDR3 DNA: TGCGCCAGCAGCCAAGCGAACGGCCCCTATGGCTACACCTTC. Encoded protein: CASSQANGPYGYTF.

The rearrangement links TRBV7-2 to TRBJ2-4; 8 positions match TRBD2. The germline gives CDR1 SGHTA, CDR2 FQGNSA. V dropped 3 bases and J dropped 1; count of bases not matched to a gene: 8. The CDR3 consists of 17 residues. The CDR3 DNA sequence: TGTGCCAGCAGCTTGTGTAGCGGGACTGTCGCCAAAAACATTCAGTACTTC. Translation gives CASSLCSGTVAKNIQYF.

This clonotype was found once. This clone may be a read error of a much larger clone one base away. The missing conserved phenylalanine or tryptophan at the end of this CDR3 makes a read error likely. The chain recombines TRBV14 with TRBJ2-3; D may be TRBD1 (7 bases). Germline CDR1 is SGHDN and CDR2 is FVKESK. Trimming left V 2 bases short and J 6 bases short, with 12 bases between. This CDR3 spans 14 amino acids. The CDR3 is CASSQPQGRDTQYL. DNA of the CDR3: TGTGCCAGCAGCCAACCACAGGGGAGGGATACGCAGTATTTA.

This clonotype was counted at least ten times. The chain joins TRBV12-3 or TRBV12-4 to TRBJ2-7; TRBD1 matches 7 bases. V lost 6 bases to trimming and J lost 2 bases; unmatched junction nucleotides: 7. CDR3 size: 14 residues. The CDR3 protein is CASRRQGSAYEQYF. The DNA of the CDR3 is TGTGCCAGCAGACGACAGGGATCAGCCTACGAGCAGTACTTC.

The chain links TRBV29-1 to TRBJ2-7; tentative D call: TRBD1 (5 bases). V was cut by 0 bases and J by 4 bases, with 10 bases left in between. Germline V gene lookup returns CDR1 SQVTM and CDR2 ANQGSEA. This CDR3 is built from 13 residues. The CDR3 DNA is TGCAGCGTTGAAGACGCCCAGGGTTACGAGCAGTACTTC. Its translation: CSVEDAQGYEQYF.

The chain recombines TRBV9 with TRBJ2-3; D might be TRBD1 or TRBD2, each matching 5 bases. The CDR3 extends over 15 amino acids. V dropped 0 bases and J dropped 0 bases, with 8 bases sitting between them. CDR1 and CDR2 from the germline V gene are SGDLS and YYNGEE. CDR3 sequence (DNA): TGTGCCAGCAGCGTAGCGGGGCGTAGCACAGATACGCAGTATTTT. Amino acids: CASSVAGRSTDTQYF.

Points on this clonotype: One base away lies a much larger clone, so this may be a sequencing read error. V gene TRBV20-1 combines with J gene TRBJ2-4; possibly TRBD1 for D (7 bases). Germline V gene data show CDR1 as DFQATT and CDR2 as SNEGSKA (reference sequence). This CDR3 region has 13 residues. Trimming pared 7 bases from V and 13 bases from J, leaving 23 bases between. CDR3 nucleotides: TGCAGTGTCAGTGCTGGAGGGGGCAGGGAGCAGTACTTC. It yields the protein CSVSAGGGREQYF.

This clonotype was recorded at least ten times. The CDR3 DNA reads TGTGCCAGCAGCTACTATACAGGGGCGGCTAATGAAAAACTGTTTTTT. It is translated as CASSYYTGAANEKLFF. The V and J genes are TRBV7-2 and TRBJ1-4; 7 bases fit TRBD1. This CDR3 is built from 16 residues. The V segment lost 4 bases and the J segment 3 bases; nucleotides outside the gene matches: 8. Germline V gene data show CDR1 as SGHTA and CDR2 as FQGNSA.

This clonotype has a handful of counts. A much larger clone lies one base from this, so it may be a read error. The DNA of the CDR3 is TGTGCCAGCAGCTTCACCAATGACAATGAGCAGTACTTC. Residues: CASSFTNDNEQYF. The rearrangement uses TRBV7-2 and TRBJ2-7; D gene ambiguous. Trimming pared 3 bases from V and 7 bases from J, leaving 13 bases between. CDR3 size: 13 residues. Looked up from germline, CDR1 is SGHTA and CDR2 is FQGNSA.

This clonotype has ten or more counts. V gene TRBV5-1 combines with J gene TRBJ2-3, with D tentatively TRBD2 (5 bases). CDR1 SGHRS and CDR2 YFSETQ come from the germline V gene. There are 19 residues in the CDR3. Deletions cut 4 bases from V and 2 bases from J, with 26 bases between. CDR3 sequence: CASSLLTGWSRYSTDTQYF. The CDR3 coding sequence is TGCGCCAGCAGCCTTCTGACGGGGTGGTCACGCTACTCCACAGATACGCAGTATTTT.

Points on this clonotype: This clone may be a read error of a much larger clone one base away. V and J are TRBV20-1 and TRBJ1-1, with 7 bases lining up with TRBD1. The V segment lost 0 bases and the J segment 3 bases; nucleotides outside the gene matches: 7. The V gene's germline CDR1 is DFQATT and CDR2 SNEGSKA (reference sequence). The CDR3 sequence is 15 residues long. CDR3 sequence: CSARDRAGGDTEAFF. The CDR3 nucleotides are TGCAGTGCTAGAGATCGGGCAGGGGGGGACACTGAAGCTTTCTTT.

This clonotype was seen more than once but under ten times. V usage is TRBV29-1 and J usage is TRBJ1-2, with 11 bases identical to TRBD1. The CDR3 length is 15 residues. In germline, CDR1 is SQVTM, CDR2 ANQGSEA. This CDR3 is CSASGTGGGNYGYTF. DNA of the CDR3: TGCAGTGCTTCCGGGACAGGGGGGGGTAACTATGGCTACACCTTC.

The rearrangement uses TRBV30 and TRBJ1-5; TRBD1 aligns across 8 bases. V dropped 2 bases and J dropped 6; count of bases not matched to a gene: 9. The CDR3 contains 15 residues. CDR1 is GTSNPN, CDR2 SVGIG, per germline (reference sequence). The DNA for the CDR3 is TGTGCCTGGAGTCCCGGACAGGGCTACCGTCAGCCCCAGCATTTT. Protein product: CAWSPGQGYRQPQHF.

The gene calls are TRBV10-3 and TRBJ2-7; D may be TRBD1 (6 bases). The CDR3 sequence is 13 residues long. Germline V gene data show CDR1 as ENHRY and CDR2 as SYGVKD. Between the trimmed V and J ends, which lost 7 bases and 1 base, there was a span of 11 bases. CDR3 in amino acids: CAITRTDSYEQYF. The CDR3 DNA is TGTGCCATCACCCGGACAGATTCCTACGAGCAGTACTTC.

This clonotype has a count of ten or more. V usage is TRBV6-2 or TRBV6-3 and J usage is TRBJ1-1, with D possibly being TRBD1 (5 bases). The CDR3 totals 14 residues. Germline CDR1 reads MNHEY; CDR2 reads SVGEGT. V was cut by 6 bases and J by 0 bases, with 11 bases left in between. Written as DNA, the CDR3 is TGTGCCAGCAGCAGAAGGGGACTGAACACTGAAGCTTTCTTT. Protein: CASSRRGLNTEAFF.

This chain joins TRBV18 and TRBJ2-5; 9 bases are shared with TRBD1. This CDR3 is built from 14 residues. Germline V gene lookup returns CDR1 KGHSH and CDR2 LQKENI. Trimming at V came to 5 bases and at J to 11 bases, leaving 12 bases not matched to a gene. Written as DNA, the CDR3 is TGTGCCAGCTCAAGGGACAGGGTAAGATACGGGCAGTACTTC. Protein sequence: CASSRDRVRYGQYF. The complete variable domain, with remaining parts taken from reference TRBV18 and TRBJ2-5, reads NAGVMQNPRHLVRRRGQEARLRCSPMKGHSHVYWYRQLPEEGLKFMVYLQKENIIDESGMPKERFSAEFPKEGPSILRIQQVVRGDSAAYFCASSRDRVRYGQYFGPGTRLLVL.

The rearrangement joins TRBV7-2 to TRBJ1-2; 7 nucleotides agree with TRBD1. Germline V gene lookup returns CDR1 SGHTA and CDR2 FQGNSA. After removal of 7 bases from V and 2 bases from J, the junction contained 7 bases not matched to a gene. The CDR3 runs to 14 residues. The DNA for the CDR3 is TGTGCCAGCACCAATTGGGACAGAAACTATGGCTACACCTTC. Translation gives CASTNWDRNYGYTF.

Only a few counts were recorded for this clonotype. This chain connects TRBV21-1 to TRBJ2-3. TRBV21-1 is labeled a pseudogene. There are 16 residues in the CDR3. CDR3 DNA sequence: TGTGCCAGCAGCAAAGAGGCCTTGTTTAGCACAGATACGCAGTATTTT. It specifies CASSKEALFSTDTQYF.

Concerning this clonotype: A much larger clone differs from this one at a single base, so this may be a read error. The chain links TRBV27 to TRBJ2-1, with 8 nucleotides matching TRBD2. CDR1 and CDR2 (germline): MNHEY, SMNVEV (reference sequence). The CDR3 totals 17 residues. The CDR3: CVSSLWSVAGRDNEQFF. The CDR3 bases are TGTGTCAGCAGTTTATGGTCGGTAGCGGGGAGAGATAATGAGCAGTTCTTC.

This clonotype was seen ten or more times. The chain combines TRBV20-1 with TRBJ2-1, with D tentatively TRBD2 (5 bases). V was cut by 0 bases and J by 7 bases, with 16 bases left in between. CDR3 length equals 15 residues. Germline-derived CDR1 and CDR2 are DFQATT and SNEGSKA (reference sequence). The chain's CDR3 is CSARDSGFKWNEQFF. The CDR3, as DNA: TGCAGTGCTAGAGATTCGGGGTTCAAATGGAATGAGCAGTTCTTC.

Ten or more counts support this clonotype. The V gene is TRBV6-2 or TRBV6-3, the J gene TRBJ2-3; maybe TRBD2 (5 bases). The CDR3 sequence is 16 residues long. Germline V gene data show CDR1 as MNHEY and CDR2 as SVGEGT. The V end lost 0 bases, the J end lost 1 base, and 11 bases lay between the germline ends. The CDR3, as DNA: TGTGCCAGCAGTTACTCGAGGGTTATTGGCACAGATACGCAGTATTTT. Its translation is CASSYSRVIGTDTQYF.

V gene TRBV5-1 combines with J gene TRBJ1-2; tentatively, D is TRBD1 (5 bases). Germline values: CDR1 SGHRS, CDR2 YFSETQ. V was cut by 5 bases and J by 1 base, with 12 bases left in between. CDR3 size: 14 residues. CDR3 bases: TGCGCCAGCAGTGGGGCAGTGGGTAACTATGGCTACACCTTC. Amino acids: CASSGAVGNYGYTF.